This TCR beta chain emerged from a study of OX40 agonist ivuxolimab in advanced cancers. Study as a whole: In this cohort, patients received ivuxolimab, an agonistic anti-OX40 (CD134) antibody.

Findings and caveats of the study: The study did not work out the antigen specificity of the expanded peripheral T cells.

CDR1 and CDR2 (germline): MNHEY, SVGAGI. CDR3 length: 14 residues. V dropped 8 bases and J dropped 3 bases, with 14 bases sitting between them. With regard to this clone: Its antigen is undetermined.

Method: immunoSEQ multiplex PCR; TCRdb's copy keeps in-frame clones and lacks some. The table shows roughly 65,000 clones, with around 87% occurring only once. The chain couples TRBV6-5 to TRBJ1-3, with D unresolved. The receptor comes from an adult with an advanced solid tumor such as melanoma, head and neck, liver or kidney cancer. Source: CD4+ or CD8+ T cells sorted from blood, taken in a trial of the OX40 agonist ivuxolimab. The DNA of the CDR3 is TGTGCCAGCCGGCGTGGGAGTCGTGGAAACACCATATATTTT. Its protein product is CASRRGSRGNTIYF.